This paragraph covers one T cell receptor (beta chain) sequence. Antigen specificity is unknown. It was with 60 Vbeta and 13 Jbeta primers that the PCR ran. Generated by immunoSEQ multiplex PCR, the TCRdb table keeps only in-frame clones and is missing some. The table has 120,000 or so clones, roughly 75% seen once. There are 13 residues in the CDR3. J was trimmed by 2 bases and V by 3 bases; bases with no gene match: 1. Germline CDR1 is SGDLS and CDR2 is YYNGEE. The record originates from a study of cytomegalovirus exposure and HLA in healthy donors. Across the whole study: About 179 million T cells yielded over 90 million unique TCR beta sequences in earlier analysis.

General study results and limits: Earlier analysis yielded a pattern in which most TCR beta V segments were productive about 90% or about 30% of the time. It was reported that the classifier diagnosed cytomegalovirus status with high specificity and sensitivity in both the original and validation cohorts. Reported findings show TCR beta sequences accurately forecast HLA-A and HLA-B alleles in most subjects.

The chain uses TRBV9 and TRBJ1-2, with 7 nucleotides matching TRBD1. Material: PBMCs. This clonotype was sampled from a man aged 25 to 45 in good health and CMV-seropositive. CDR3 residues: CASSAGGNYGYTF. The CDR3 region has the DNA TGTGCCAGCAGCGCAGGGGGGAACTATGGCTACACCTTC.